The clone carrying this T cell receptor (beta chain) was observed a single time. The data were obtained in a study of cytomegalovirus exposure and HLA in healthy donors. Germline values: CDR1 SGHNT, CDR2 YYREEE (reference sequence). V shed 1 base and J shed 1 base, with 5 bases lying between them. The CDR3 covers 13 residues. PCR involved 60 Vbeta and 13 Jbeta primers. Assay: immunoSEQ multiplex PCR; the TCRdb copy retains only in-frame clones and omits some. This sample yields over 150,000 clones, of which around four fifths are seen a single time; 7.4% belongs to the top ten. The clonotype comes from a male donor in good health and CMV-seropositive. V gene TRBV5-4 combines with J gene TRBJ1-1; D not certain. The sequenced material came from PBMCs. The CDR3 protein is CASSLWRNTEAFF. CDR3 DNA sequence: TGTGCCAGCAGCTTGTGGAGGAACACTGAAGCTTTCTTT.